This is a list of T cell receptor beta chains from one sample in a study of shared clonotypes between healthy human individuals. Clones were read by immunoSEQ multiplex PCR, and TCRdb kept only the in-frame ones, dropping some. In the table there are about 2 million clones, roughly 94% of which are singletons. Input material: naive CD8+ T cells sorted from blood. These receptors came from a man younger than 35 in good health. Both conserved end residues are part of each CDR3. D genes are given only for firm matches. Only some rows state a clone size, as once, few, many or a class for expanded clones.

J gene: TRBJ2-7
V gene: TRBV2
clone size: .
D gene: TRBD1
CDR3 protein: CASSEWEDRDSYEQYF
CDR3 DNA: TGTGCCAGCAGTGAATGGGAGGACAGGGACTCCTACGAGCAGTACTTC

J gene: TRBJ1-4
V gene: TRBV7-9
clone size: few
D gene: .
CDR3 protein: CASSLGGEKLFF
CDR3 DNA: TGTGCCAGCAGCTTAGGGGGGGAAAAACTGTTTTTT

J gene: TRBJ2-3
V gene: TRBV2
clone size: .
D gene: TRBD1
CDR3 protein: CASSHRDRGGSDTQYF
CDR3 DNA: TGTGCCAGCAGTCACCGGGACAGGGGTGGTTCAGATACGCAGTATTTT

J gene: TRBJ1-4
V gene: TRBV29-1
clone size: .
D gene: TRBD1
CDR3 protein: CSVPSGGGREKLFF
CDR3 DNA: TGCAGCGTTCCGTCCGGAGGGGGCAGGGAAAAACTGTTTTTT

J gene: TRBJ2-1
V gene: TRBV6-5
clone size: .
D gene: .
CDR3 protein: CASSYSRGFGNEQFF
CDR3 DNA: TGTGCCAGCAGTTATAGCCGGGGGTTTGGGAATGAGCAGTTCTTC

J gene: TRBJ2-7
V gene: TRBV7-6
clone size: .
D gene: .
CDR3 protein: CASSSRGPYEQYF
CDR3 DNA: TGTGCCAGCAGTTCCAGGGGCCCCTACGAGCAGTACTTC

J gene: TRBJ1-4
V gene: TRBV7-2
clone size: .
D gene: .
CDR3 protein: CASSPHGEKLFF
CDR3 DNA: TGTGCCAGCAGCCCTCATGGTGAAAAACTGTTTTTT

J gene: TRBJ2-5
V gene: TRBV13
clone size: .
D gene: TRBD2
CDR3 protein: CASSTSGKGEEETQYF
CDR3 DNA: TGTGCCAGCAGCACTAGCGGGAAGGGGGAGGAAGAGACCCAGTACTTC

J gene: TRBJ1-1
V gene: TRBV6-5
clone size: .
D gene: TRBD1
CDR3 protein: CASSYRTQGEAFF
CDR3 DNA: TGTGCCAGCAGTTATCGGACACAGGGGGAAGCTTTCTTT

J gene: TRBJ1-4
V gene: TRBV9
clone size: .
D gene: .
CDR3 protein: CASSPLPGDEKLFF
CDR3 DNA: TGTGCCAGCAGCCCGCTCCCGGGGGATGAAAAACTGTTTTTT

J gene: TRBJ2-7
V gene: TRBV10-3
clone size: .
D gene: .
CDR3 protein: CAISESWQSVDEQYF
CDR3 DNA: TGTGCCATCAGTGAGTCGTGGCAGAGTGTTGACGAGCAGTACTTC

J gene: TRBJ2-7
V gene: TRBV6-1
clone size: once
D gene: .
CDR3 protein: CASSEGWDYEQYF
CDR3 DNA: TGTGCCAGCAGCGAGGGTTGGGACTACGAGCAGTACTTC

J gene: TRBJ1-1
V gene: TRBV14
clone size: .
D gene: TRBD1
CDR3 protein: CASSQVTGDTEAFF
CDR3 DNA: TGTGCCAGCAGCCAAGTTACAGGGGACACTGAAGCTTTCTTT

J gene: TRBJ2-7
V gene: TRBV11-2
clone size: .
D gene: .
CDR3 protein: CASSLGAGTYEQYF
CDR3 DNA: TGTGCCAGCAGCTTAGGGGCGGGGACCTACGAGCAGTACTTC

J gene: TRBJ2-7
V gene: TRBV10-3
clone size: .
D gene: TRBD2
CDR3 protein: CAISESGLASPTYEQYF
CDR3 DNA: TGTGCCATCAGTGAGTCGGGACTAGCCTCTCCAACCTACGAGCAGTACTTC

J gene: TRBJ2-2
V gene: TRBV27
clone size: .
D gene: TRBD1
CDR3 protein: CASSFGQGATGELFF
CDR3 DNA: TGTGCCAGCAGTTTTGGACAGGGGGCGACGGGGGAGCTGTTTTTT

J gene: TRBJ2-7
V gene: TRBV28
clone size: .
D gene: .
CDR3 protein: CASSSPIDNYEQYF
CDR3 DNA: TGTGCCAGCAGTTCACCGATTGACAACTACGAGCAGTACTTC

J gene: TRBJ2-3
V gene: TRBV12-2
clone size: .
D gene: .
CDR3 protein: CASRFSGRADTQYF
CDR3 DNA: TGTGCAAGTCGCTTTAGCGGGAGGGCAGATACGCAGTATTTT

J gene: TRBJ2-5
V gene: TRBV27
clone size: .
D gene: TRBD2
CDR3 protein: CASSSLGGEETQYF
CDR3 DNA: TGTGCCAGCAGTTCCCTTGGGGGGGAAGAGACCCAGTACTTC

J gene: TRBJ2-3
V gene: TRBV27
clone size: .
D gene: TRBD2
CDR3 protein: CASSKGTSGFQVTQYF
CDR3 DNA: TGTGCCAGCAGTAAAGGGACTAGCGGGTTTCAAGTTACGCAGTATTTT

J gene: TRBJ2-7
V gene: TRBV29-1
clone size: .
D gene: TRBD1
CDR3 protein: CSVRSRQGDEQYF
CDR3 DNA: TGCAGCGTTAGGTCCCGACAGGGCGACGAGCAGTACTTC

J gene: TRBJ1-5
V gene: TRBV9
clone size: .
D gene: .
CDR3 protein: CASSPSGDINQPQHF
CDR3 DNA: TGTGCCAGCAGCCCTTCCGGGGACATCAATCAGCCCCAGCATTTT

J gene: TRBJ2-7
V gene: TRBV4-1
clone size: once
D gene: TRBD2
CDR3 protein: CASSQIAGETYEQYF
CDR3 DNA: TGCGCCAGCAGCCAAATAGCGGGGGAAACCTACGAGCAGTACTTC

J gene: TRBJ2-5
V gene: TRBV25-1
clone size: .
D gene: .
CDR3 protein: CASSDLETQYF
CDR3 DNA: TGTGCCAGCAGTGACTTGGAGACCCAGTACTTC

J gene: TRBJ2-7
V gene: TRBV7-9
clone size: .
D gene: .
CDR3 protein: CASSVDGYEQYF
CDR3 DNA: TGTGCCAGCAGCGTCGACGGCTACGAGCAGTACTTC

J gene: TRBJ2-7
V gene: TRBV19
clone size: few
D gene: .
CDR3 protein: CASSAHRDTHEQYF
CDR3 DNA: TGTGCCAGTAGCGCCCACCGGGACACCCACGAGCAGTACTTC

J gene: TRBJ2-1
V gene: TRBV6-5
clone size: .
D gene: .
CDR3 protein: CASSAGGPTYNEQFF
CDR3 DNA: TGTGCCAGCAGCGCCGGAGGGCCAACCTACAATGAGCAGTTCTTC

J gene: TRBJ1-3
V gene: TRBV9
clone size: .
D gene: TRBD1
CDR3 protein: CASSSHRGLYF
CDR3 DNA: TGTGCCAGCAGCTCCCACAGGGGACTATATTTT

J gene: TRBJ2-7
V gene: TRBV6-6
clone size: .
D gene: TRBD1
CDR3 protein: CASSHRTGNEQYF
CDR3 DNA: TGTGCCAGCAGCCACCGGACAGGGAACGAGCAGTACTTC

J gene: TRBJ2-5
V gene: TRBV2
clone size: .
D gene: TRBD1
CDR3 protein: CASSEGTGRETQYF
CDR3 DNA: TGTGCCAGCAGTGAGGGGACAGGGCGGGAGACCCAGTACTTC

J gene: TRBJ2-5
V gene: TRBV5-4
clone size: .
D gene: .
CDR3 protein: CASSLESEETQYF
CDR3 DNA: TGTGCCAGCAGCTTGGAATCCGAAGAGACCCAGTACTTC

J gene: TRBJ2-7
V gene: TRBV7-9
clone size: .
D gene: TRBD2
CDR3 protein: CASSLKVAGGPYEQYF
CDR3 DNA: TGTGCCAGCAGCTTAAAGGTAGCGGGAGGCCCCTACGAGCAGTACTTC

J gene: TRBJ1-6
V gene: TRBV27
clone size: .
D gene: .
CDR3 protein: CASSLGLTGDLHF
CDR3 DNA: TGTGCCAGCAGTTTGGGGCTTACAGGCGACCTCCACTTT

J gene: TRBJ1-2
V gene: TRBV27
clone size: .
D gene: TRBD1
CDR3 protein: CASTLMGTGGDYGYTF
CDR3 DNA: TGTGCCAGCACCCTCATGGGGACAGGGGGAGACTATGGCTACACCTTC

J gene: TRBJ2-7
V gene: TRBV6-6
clone size: once
D gene: .
CDR3 protein: CASSPLGEQYF
CDR3 DNA: TGTGCCAGCAGTCCTTTAGGGGAGCAGTACTTC

J gene: TRBJ2-1
V gene: TRBV7-9
clone size: .
D gene: .
CDR3 protein: CASSLDSSSYNEQFF
CDR3 DNA: TGTGCCAGCAGCTTAGACTCGAGCTCCTACAATGAGCAGTTCTTC

J gene: TRBJ2-2
V gene: TRBV10-2
clone size: .
D gene: .
CDR3 protein: CANRQDNTGELFF
CDR3 DNA: TGCGCCAACAGACAGGACAACACCGGGGAGCTGTTTTTT